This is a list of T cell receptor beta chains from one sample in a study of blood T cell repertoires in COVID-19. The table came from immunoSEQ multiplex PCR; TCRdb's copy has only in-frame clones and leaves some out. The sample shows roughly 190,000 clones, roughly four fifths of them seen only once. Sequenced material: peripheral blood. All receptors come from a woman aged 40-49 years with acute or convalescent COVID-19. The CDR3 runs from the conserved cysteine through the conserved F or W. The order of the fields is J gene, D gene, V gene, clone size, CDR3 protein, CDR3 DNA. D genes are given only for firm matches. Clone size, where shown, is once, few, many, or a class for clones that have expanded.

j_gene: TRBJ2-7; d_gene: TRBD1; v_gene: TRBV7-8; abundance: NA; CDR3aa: CASSPLDRVIYEQYF; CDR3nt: TGTGCCAGCAGCCCTCTGGACAGGGTCATTTACGAGCAGTACTTC
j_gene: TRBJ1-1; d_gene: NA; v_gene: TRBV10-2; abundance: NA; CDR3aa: CASSRQTNTEAFF; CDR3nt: TGCGCCAGCAGTCGACAGACGAACACTGAAGCTTTCTTT
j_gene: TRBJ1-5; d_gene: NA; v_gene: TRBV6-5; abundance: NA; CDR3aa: CASRAQGGKPQHF; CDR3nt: TGTGCCAGCAGGGCACAGGGTGGGAAGCCCCAGCATTTT
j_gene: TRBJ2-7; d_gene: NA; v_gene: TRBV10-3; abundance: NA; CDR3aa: CATAPGESGLRSYEQYF; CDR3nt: TGTGCCACCGCGCCGGGGGAGAGCGGTCTACGCTCCTACGAGCAGTACTTC
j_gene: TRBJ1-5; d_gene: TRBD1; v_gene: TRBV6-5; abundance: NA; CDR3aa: CASGAGGYWAQHF; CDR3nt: TGTGCCAGCGGGGCAGGGGGGTATTGGGCCCAGCATTTT
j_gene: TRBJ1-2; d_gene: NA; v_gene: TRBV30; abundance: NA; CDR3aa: CACFVATGGVVSSYTF; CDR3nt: TGTGCCTGTTTTGTGGCTACCGGGGGGGTTGTTTCTAGCTACACCTTC
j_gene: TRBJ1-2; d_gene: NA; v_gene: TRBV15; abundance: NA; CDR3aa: CATQKKGELTYGYTF; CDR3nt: TGTGCCACTCAAAAAAAGGGAGAACTAACCTATGGCTACACCTTC
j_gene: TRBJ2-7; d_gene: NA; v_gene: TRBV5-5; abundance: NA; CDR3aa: CASSYNTGYEQYF; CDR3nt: TGTGCCAGCAGCTATAACACAGGGTACGAGCAGTACTTC
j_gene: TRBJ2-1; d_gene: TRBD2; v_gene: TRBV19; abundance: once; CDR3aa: CASSFPAGGRGEQFF; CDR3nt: TGTGCCAGTAGTTTTCCAGCGGGGGGCAGAGGTGAGCAGTTCTTC
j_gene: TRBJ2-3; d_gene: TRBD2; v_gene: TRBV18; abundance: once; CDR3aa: CASSPRTSSSTDTQYF; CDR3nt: TGTGCCAGCTCACCTAGGACTAGTTCTAGCACAGATACGCAGTATTTT
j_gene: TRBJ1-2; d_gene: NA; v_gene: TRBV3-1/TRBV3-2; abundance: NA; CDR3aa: CASSQTGPYGYTF; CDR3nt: TGTGCCAGCAGCCAAACAGGACCCTATGGCTACACCTTC
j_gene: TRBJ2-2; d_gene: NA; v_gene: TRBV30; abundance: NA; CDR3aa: CAWSGPGNTGELFF; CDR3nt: TGTGCCTGGTCAGGTCCCGGGAACACCGGGGAGCTGTTTTTT
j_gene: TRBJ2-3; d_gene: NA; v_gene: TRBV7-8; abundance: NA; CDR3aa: CASSFTSADTQYF; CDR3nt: TGTGCCAGCAGCTTTACGAGCGCAGATACGCAGTATTTT
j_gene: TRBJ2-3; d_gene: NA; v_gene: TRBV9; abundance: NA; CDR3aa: CASSVEGPLEGADTQYF; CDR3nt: TGTGCCAGCAGCGTAGAAGGACCCCTTGAGGGGGCAGATACGCAGTATTTT
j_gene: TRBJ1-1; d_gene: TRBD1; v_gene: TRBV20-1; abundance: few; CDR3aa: CSASQGAMNTEAFF; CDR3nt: TGCAGTGCTAGTCAGGGGGCGATGAACACTGAAGCTTTCTTT
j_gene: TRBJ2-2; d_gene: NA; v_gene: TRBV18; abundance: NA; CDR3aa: CASSPAENTGELFF; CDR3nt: TGTGCCAGCTCACCAGCAGAAAACACCGGGGAGCTGTTTTTT